A selection of T cell receptor beta chains follows, all from one sample in a study of vaccination and CD4 T cells after COVID-19. TCRdb ran MiXCR on the PCR reads and lists one entry per CDR3 protein. This table holds some 13,000 distinct CDR3 sequences, 35% to 55% found once. For these TCRs, the target antigens are not known. The sample taken for sequencing was CD4+ T cells from blood, cultured in vitro. These receptors originate from a human donor who had recovered from COVID-19. The CDR3 runs from the conserved cysteine through the conserved F or W. Each record gives: J gene, V gene, D gene, clone size, CDR3 DNA, CDR3 protein. The D gene is left open where the match is weak. Rows may omit the clone size; those that give it use once, few, many or a size class.

j_call: TRBJ1-1; v_call: TRBV11-2; d_call: NA; clone_size: few; cdr3_nt: TGTGCCAGCAGCGGGAGGGGGGGAATGAACACTGAAGCTTTCTTT; cdr3_aa: CASSGRGGMNTEAFF
j_call: TRBJ2-7; v_call: TRBV7-2; d_call: NA; clone_size: NA; cdr3_nt: TGTGCCAGCAGTTTTACCTACGAGCAGTACTTC; cdr3_aa: CASSFTYEQYF
j_call: TRBJ1-4; v_call: TRBV6-5; d_call: NA; clone_size: few; cdr3_nt: TGTGCCAGCAGTTACTCAATGCCGCGAGGGACTAATGAAAAACTGTTTTTT; cdr3_aa: CASSYSMPRGTNEKLFF
j_call: TRBJ1-6; v_call: TRBV6-5; d_call: TRBD1; clone_size: NA; cdr3_nt: TGTGCCAGCAGTTCCGGGGACAGAGGGATTAATTCACCCCTCCACTTT; cdr3_aa: CASSSGDRGINSPLHF
j_call: TRBJ1-6; v_call: TRBV30; d_call: NA; clone_size: few; cdr3_nt: TGTGCCTGGGGCGACGGCAGGAGCCTCTATAATTCACCCCTCCACTTT; cdr3_aa: CAWGDGRSLYNSPLHF
j_call: TRBJ1-2; v_call: TRBV5-1; d_call: NA; clone_size: once; cdr3_nt: TGCGCCAGCAGCCCGGACGGGGTATTGGGCTATGGCTACACCTTC; cdr3_aa: CASSPDGVLGYGYTF
j_call: TRBJ2-3; v_call: TRBV19; d_call: NA; clone_size: NA; cdr3_nt: TGTGCCAGCAGTTACCTCGGCACAGATACGCAGTATTTT; cdr3_aa: CASSYLGTDTQYF
j_call: TRBJ2-3; v_call: TRBV6-5; d_call: TRBD1; clone_size: few; cdr3_nt: TGTGCCAGCAGTTACGGGACAGGCCTAACTAGCACAGATACGCAGTATTTT; cdr3_aa: CASSYGTGLTSTDTQYF
j_call: TRBJ2-3; v_call: TRBV6-4; d_call: TRBD2; clone_size: few; cdr3_nt: TGTGCCAGCAGACCTGGACTAGCGGGAGCAGATACGCAGTATTTT; cdr3_aa: CASRPGLAGADTQYF
j_call: TRBJ1-2; v_call: TRBV6-5; d_call: NA; clone_size: NA; cdr3_nt: TGTGCCAGCAGTTACGGTGTGGGTAACTATGGCTACACCTTC; cdr3_aa: CASSYGVGNYGYTF
j_call: TRBJ1-1; v_call: TRBV6-5; d_call: TRBD1; clone_size: NA; cdr3_nt: TGTGCCAGCAGTTCTCGACAGGGTAGGGGCACTGAAGCTTTCTTT; cdr3_aa: CASSSRQGRGTEAFF
j_call: TRBJ1-5; v_call: TRBV6-2/TRBV6-3; d_call: NA; clone_size: NA; cdr3_nt: TGTGCCAGCAGCCTATATTCAACCCTGGAATCATTGAATCAGCCCCAGCATTTT; cdr3_aa: CASSLYSTLESLNQPQHF
j_call: TRBJ1-5; v_call: TRBV4-1; d_call: NA; clone_size: once; cdr3_nt: TGCGCCAGCAGCCAAGTGGGGGGGTATCAGCCCCAGCATTTT; cdr3_aa: CASSQVGGYQPQHF
j_call: TRBJ2-1; v_call: TRBV20-1; d_call: TRBD2; clone_size: once; cdr3_nt: TGCAGTGCTAGAGATCTGCGGGGGGCCCTCAATGAGCAGTTCTTC; cdr3_aa: CSARDLRGALNEQFF
j_call: TRBJ1-5; v_call: TRBV20-1; d_call: NA; clone_size: NA; cdr3_nt: TGCAGTGCTTCCCGACAAGGCGGGTATCAGCCCCAGCATTTT; cdr3_aa: CSASRQGGYQPQHF
j_call: TRBJ1-2; v_call: TRBV5-1; d_call: NA; clone_size: few; cdr3_nt: TGCGCCAGCAGCTTTGGAGGGTCTAACTATGGCTACACCTTC; cdr3_aa: CASSFGGSNYGYTF
j_call: TRBJ2-7; v_call: TRBV12-3/TRBV12-4; d_call: NA; clone_size: few; cdr3_nt: TGTGCCAGCAGTTATACGAGGGCCACAGGTAACGAGCAGTACTTC; cdr3_aa: CASSYTRATGNEQYF
j_call: TRBJ1-2; v_call: TRBV12-3/TRBV12-4; d_call: TRBD1; clone_size: NA; cdr3_nt: TGTGCCAGCAGTTCCACAGGGGGATACGGCTACACCTTC; cdr3_aa: CASSSTGGYGYTF
j_call: TRBJ1-6; v_call: TRBV10-3; d_call: NA; clone_size: NA; cdr3_nt: TGTGCCATTTCTTCGGGGGATTCACCCCTCCACTTT; cdr3_aa: CAISSGDSPLHF
j_call: TRBJ2-7; v_call: TRBV27; d_call: NA; clone_size: NA; cdr3_nt: TGTGCCAGCAGTTTATCTCCACAGGTTACCTACGAGCAGTACTTC; cdr3_aa: CASSLSPQVTYEQYF
j_call: TRBJ1-4; v_call: TRBV6-1; d_call: NA; clone_size: few; cdr3_nt: TGTGCCAGCAGGAAGGGAGGGAGCGGTGAAAAACTGTTTTTT; cdr3_aa: CASRKGGSGEKLFF
j_call: TRBJ2-7; v_call: TRBV6-1; d_call: TRBD2; clone_size: NA; cdr3_nt: TGTGCCAGCGCACGGACTAGCGGGGGCTACGAGCAGTACTTC; cdr3_aa: CASARTSGGYEQYF
j_call: TRBJ1-1; v_call: TRBV19; d_call: NA; clone_size: NA; cdr3_nt: TGTGCCAGTAGTATCTTGGCAGGAACGAACACTGAAGCTTTCTTT; cdr3_aa: CASSILAGTNTEAFF
j_call: TRBJ2-3; v_call: TRBV2; d_call: TRBD1; clone_size: NA; cdr3_nt: TGTGCCAGCAGTGAGACAGGGGGGCAAGATACGCAGTATTTT; cdr3_aa: CASSETGGQDTQYF
j_call: TRBJ2-3; v_call: TRBV2; d_call: NA; clone_size: NA; cdr3_nt: TGTGCCAGCAGTGATAGTCGAAATACGCAGTATTTT; cdr3_aa: CASSDSRNTQYF
j_call: TRBJ1-3; v_call: TRBV12-3/TRBV12-4; d_call: TRBD1; clone_size: NA; cdr3_nt: TGTGCCAGCAGTTTATTATGGGGGACAGGGGTACGAAACACCATATATTTT; cdr3_aa: CASSLLWGTGVRNTIYF
j_call: TRBJ2-7; v_call: TRBV7-8; d_call: NA; clone_size: once; cdr3_nt: TGTGCCAGCAGCTTAGAGAGGGAGACATACTACGAGCAGTACTTC; cdr3_aa: CASSLERETYYEQYF
j_call: TRBJ1-1; v_call: TRBV4-3; d_call: TRBD1; clone_size: NA; cdr3_nt: TGCGCCAGCAGCCAAGATATCGGGACAGGGGTTTCTGAAGCTTTCTTT; cdr3_aa: CASSQDIGTGVSEAFF
j_call: TRBJ2-2; v_call: TRBV11-1; d_call: NA; clone_size: few; cdr3_nt: TGTGCCAGCAGCCCAGGCTCGGGCAGGGGGGGAACCGGGGAGCTGTTTTTT; cdr3_aa: CASSPGSGRGGTGELFF
j_call: TRBJ2-5; v_call: TRBV30; d_call: TRBD1; clone_size: once; cdr3_nt: TGTACCTGCGACAGGGGACCCCAAGAGACCCAGTACTTC; cdr3_aa: CTCDRGPQETQYF
j_call: TRBJ1-3; v_call: TRBV6-1; d_call: NA; clone_size: NA; cdr3_nt: TGTGCCAGCAGGCGAGGACAGCATGGAAACACCATATATTTT; cdr3_aa: CASRRGQHGNTIYF
j_call: TRBJ1-1; v_call: TRBV23-1; d_call: NA; clone_size: NA; cdr3_nt: TGCGCCAGCAGACTTACTAGACCCGAGTCCACTGAAGCTTTCTTT; cdr3_aa: CASRLTRPESTEAFF
j_call: TRBJ1-1; v_call: TRBV20-1; d_call: TRBD1; clone_size: few; cdr3_nt: TGCAGTGCTAGAGATACAGGGGACACTGAAGCTTTCTTT; cdr3_aa: CSARDTGDTEAFF
j_call: TRBJ1-2; v_call: TRBV5-1; d_call: NA; clone_size: NA; cdr3_nt: TGCGCCAGCAGCTTGCCGGGAAACTATGGCTACACCTTC; cdr3_aa: CASSLPGNYGYTF
j_call: TRBJ1-1; v_call: TRBV5-4; d_call: NA; clone_size: NA; cdr3_nt: TGTGCCAGCAGGCGGACGGGCACTGAAGCTTTCTTT; cdr3_aa: CASRRTGTEAFF
j_call: TRBJ1-4; v_call: TRBV2; d_call: TRBD1; clone_size: NA; cdr3_nt: TGTGCCAGCAGTACCTCGGACAGGAGTAATGAAAAACTGTTTTTT; cdr3_aa: CASSTSDRSNEKLFF
j_call: TRBJ2-2; v_call: TRBV20-1; d_call: NA; clone_size: NA; cdr3_nt: TGCAGTGCTAAGGGGGACACCGGGGAGCTGTTTTTT; cdr3_aa: CSAKGDTGELFF
j_call: TRBJ1-5; v_call: TRBV19; d_call: NA; clone_size: NA; cdr3_nt: TGTGCCAGTAGTTGGGGGGCGGCAAATAACAATCAGCCCCAGCATTTT; cdr3_aa: CASSWGAANNNQPQHF
j_call: TRBJ2-2; v_call: TRBV19; d_call: NA; clone_size: few; cdr3_nt: TGTGCCAGTATGGAGGGGCCGGTCGGGGAGCTGTTTTTT; cdr3_aa: CASMEGPVGELFF
j_call: TRBJ1-1; v_call: TRBV5-6; d_call: NA; clone_size: NA; cdr3_nt: TGTGCCAGCAGCTTGGTAAGGGGAACTGAAGCTTTCTTT; cdr3_aa: CASSLVRGTEAFF
j_call: TRBJ2-2; v_call: TRBV12-3/TRBV12-4; d_call: NA; clone_size: NA; cdr3_nt: TGTGCCAGCAGTTTTCTGACCGGGGAGCTGTTTTTT; cdr3_aa: CASSFLTGELFF
j_call: TRBJ2-1; v_call: TRBV27; d_call: NA; clone_size: NA; cdr3_nt: TGTGCCAGCAGGGCCAGGCAGGGGATGTTCTTC; cdr3_aa: CASRARQGMFF
j_call: TRBJ1-6; v_call: TRBV2; d_call: TRBD1; clone_size: few; cdr3_nt: TGTGCCAGCAGTAACACGGACAGGGGTGGCTCACCCCTCCACTTT; cdr3_aa: CASSNTDRGGSPLHF
j_call: TRBJ1-5; v_call: TRBV20-1; d_call: NA; clone_size: NA; cdr3_nt: TGCAGTGCTAAGGAAGGGGCTCAGCCCCAGCATTTT; cdr3_aa: CSAKEGAQPQHF
j_call: TRBJ1-2; v_call: TRBV27; d_call: NA; clone_size: few; cdr3_nt: TGTGCCAGCAGTTTCGGCAGAAATTCGAACTATGGCTACACCTTC; cdr3_aa: CASSFGRNSNYGYTF
j_call: TRBJ2-2; v_call: TRBV4-1; d_call: NA; clone_size: NA; cdr3_nt: TGCGCCAGCAGCCAAGACCCCCCGAGCGCGTACACCGGGGAGCTGTTTTTT; cdr3_aa: CASSQDPPSAYTGELFF
j_call: TRBJ2-3; v_call: TRBV20-1; d_call: TRBD2; clone_size: NA; cdr3_nt: TGCAGTGCTAGTTCGGCTAGCGGGGGAGGGGACACAGATACGCAGTATTTT; cdr3_aa: CSASSASGGGDTDTQYF
j_call: TRBJ1-1; v_call: TRBV20-1; d_call: TRBD1; clone_size: NA; cdr3_nt: TGCAGTGCGACACAGGGGGCGAACACTGAAGCTTTCTTT; cdr3_aa: CSATQGANTEAFF
j_call: TRBJ2-6; v_call: TRBV29-1; d_call: TRBD1; clone_size: once; cdr3_nt: TGCAGCGTCAGGGGGACATCCAACGTCCTGACTTTC; cdr3_aa: CSVRGTSNVLTF
j_call: TRBJ1-1; v_call: TRBV2; d_call: TRBD1; clone_size: NA; cdr3_nt: TGTGCCAGCAGTGTGGGACAGGGTGAGGCTTTCTTT; cdr3_aa: CASSVGQGEAFF
j_call: TRBJ2-7; v_call: TRBV4-1; d_call: TRBD2; clone_size: NA; cdr3_nt: TGCGCCAGCAGCCAACTACTAGCGGGGTTAAGCACCTCCTACGAGCAGTACTTC; cdr3_aa: CASSQLLAGLSTSYEQYF
j_call: TRBJ1-1; v_call: TRBV12-3/TRBV12-4; d_call: TRBD1; clone_size: few; cdr3_nt: TGTGCCAGCACCCAGGGGGGAGGTAACACTGAAGCTTTCTTT; cdr3_aa: CASTQGGGNTEAFF
j_call: TRBJ1-2; v_call: TRBV7-8; d_call: NA; clone_size: few; cdr3_nt: TGTGCCAGCAGCCGAGGCGGAGGCGGCTACACCTTC; cdr3_aa: CASSRGGGGYTF